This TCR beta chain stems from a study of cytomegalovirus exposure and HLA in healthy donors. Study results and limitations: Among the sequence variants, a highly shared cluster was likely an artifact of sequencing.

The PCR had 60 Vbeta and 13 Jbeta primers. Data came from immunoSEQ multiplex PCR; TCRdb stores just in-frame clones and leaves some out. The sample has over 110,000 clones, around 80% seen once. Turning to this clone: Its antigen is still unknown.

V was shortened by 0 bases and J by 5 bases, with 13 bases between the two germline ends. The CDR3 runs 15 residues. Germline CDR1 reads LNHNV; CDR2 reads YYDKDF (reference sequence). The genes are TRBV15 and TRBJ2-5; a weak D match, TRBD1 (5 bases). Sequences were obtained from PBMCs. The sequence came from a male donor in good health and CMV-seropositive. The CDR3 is CATSRDGAGPETQYF. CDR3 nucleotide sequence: TGTGCCACCAGCAGAGATGGGGCAGGTCCGGAGACCCAGTACTTC.